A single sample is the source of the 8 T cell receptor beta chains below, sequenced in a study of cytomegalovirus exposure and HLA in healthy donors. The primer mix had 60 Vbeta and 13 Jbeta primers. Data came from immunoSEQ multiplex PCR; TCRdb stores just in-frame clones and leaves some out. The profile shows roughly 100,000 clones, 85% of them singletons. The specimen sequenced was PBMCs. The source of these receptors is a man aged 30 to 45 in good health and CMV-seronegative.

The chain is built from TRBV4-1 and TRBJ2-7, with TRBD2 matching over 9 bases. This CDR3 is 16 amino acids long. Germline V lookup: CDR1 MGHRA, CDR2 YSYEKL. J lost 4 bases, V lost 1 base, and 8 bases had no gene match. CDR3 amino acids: CASSQAIAGAPYEQYF. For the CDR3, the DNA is TGCGCCAGCAGCCAAGCGATAGCGGGGGCCCCGTACGAGCAGTACTTC.

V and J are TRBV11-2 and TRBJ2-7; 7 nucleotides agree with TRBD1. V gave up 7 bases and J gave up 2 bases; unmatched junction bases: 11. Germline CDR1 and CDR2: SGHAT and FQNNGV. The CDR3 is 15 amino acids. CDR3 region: CASNDRALRTYEQYF. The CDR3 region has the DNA TGTGCCAGCAACGACAGGGCTCTCCGAACCTACGAGCAGTACTTC. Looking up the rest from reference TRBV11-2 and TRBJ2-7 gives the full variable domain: EAGVAQSPRYKIIEKRQSVAFWCNPISGHATLYWYQQILGQGPKLLIQFQNNGVVDDSQLPKDRFSAERLKGVDSTLKIQPAKLEDSAVYLCASNDRALRTYEQYFGPGTRLTVT.

The CDR3 loop is CASSLASRLNQPQHF. In nucleotides, the CDR3 is TGTGCCAGCAGCTTAGCGTCCAGGCTCAATCAGCCCCAGCATTTT. The chain recombines TRBV7-6 with TRBJ1-5; no clear D gene. Germline V CDR1 and CDR2: SGHVS, FNYEAQ. CDR3 size: 15 residues. Trimming removed 0 bases at V and 3 bases at J, with 9 bases between.

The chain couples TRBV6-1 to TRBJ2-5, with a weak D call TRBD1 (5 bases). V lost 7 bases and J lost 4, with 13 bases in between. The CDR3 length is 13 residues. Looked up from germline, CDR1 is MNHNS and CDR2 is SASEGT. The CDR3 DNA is TGTGCCAGCATCAGGGATATTGGAGAGACCCAGTACTTC. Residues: CASIRDIGETQYF.

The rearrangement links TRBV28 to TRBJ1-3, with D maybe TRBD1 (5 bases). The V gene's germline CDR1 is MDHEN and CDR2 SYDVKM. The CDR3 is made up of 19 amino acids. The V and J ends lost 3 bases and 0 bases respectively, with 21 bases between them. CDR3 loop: CASSFGDFHHETSGNTIYF. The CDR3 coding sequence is TGTGCCAGCAGTTTTGGGGACTTCCATCACGAGACCTCTGGAAACACCATATATTTT. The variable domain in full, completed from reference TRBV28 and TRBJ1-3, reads DVKVTQSSRYLVKRTGEKVFLECVQDMDHENMFWYRQDPGLGLRLIYFSYDVKMKEKGDIPEGYSVSREKKERFSLILESASTNQTSMYLCASSFGDFHHETSGNTIYFGEGSWLTVV.

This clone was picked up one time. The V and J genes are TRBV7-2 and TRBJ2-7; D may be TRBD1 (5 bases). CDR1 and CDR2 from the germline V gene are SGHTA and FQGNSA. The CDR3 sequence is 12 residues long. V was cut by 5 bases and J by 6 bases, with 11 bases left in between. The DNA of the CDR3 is TGTGCCAGCAGCCCCTGGGGCGGCGAGCAGTACTTC. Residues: CASSPWGGEQYF.

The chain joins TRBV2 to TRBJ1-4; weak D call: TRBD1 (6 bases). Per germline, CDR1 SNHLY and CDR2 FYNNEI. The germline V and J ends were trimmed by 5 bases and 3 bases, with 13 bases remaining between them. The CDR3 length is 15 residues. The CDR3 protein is CASSSTGLSNEKLFF. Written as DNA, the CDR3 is TGTGCCAGCAGTTCTACAGGGCTTTCTAATGAAAAACTGTTTTTT. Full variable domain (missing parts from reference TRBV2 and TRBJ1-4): EPEVTQTPSHQVTQMGQEVILRCVPISNHLYFYWYRQILGQKVEFLVSFYNNEISEKSEIFDDQFSVERPDGSNFTLKIRSTKLEDSAMYFCASSSTGLSNEKLFFGSGTQLSVL.

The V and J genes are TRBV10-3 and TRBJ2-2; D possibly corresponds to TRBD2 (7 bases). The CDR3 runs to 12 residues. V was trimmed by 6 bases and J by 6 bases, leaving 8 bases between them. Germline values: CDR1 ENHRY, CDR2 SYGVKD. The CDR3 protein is CAIRGGPGELFF. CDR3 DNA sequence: TGTGCCATCAGGGGGGGGCCCGGGGAGCTGTTTTTT.